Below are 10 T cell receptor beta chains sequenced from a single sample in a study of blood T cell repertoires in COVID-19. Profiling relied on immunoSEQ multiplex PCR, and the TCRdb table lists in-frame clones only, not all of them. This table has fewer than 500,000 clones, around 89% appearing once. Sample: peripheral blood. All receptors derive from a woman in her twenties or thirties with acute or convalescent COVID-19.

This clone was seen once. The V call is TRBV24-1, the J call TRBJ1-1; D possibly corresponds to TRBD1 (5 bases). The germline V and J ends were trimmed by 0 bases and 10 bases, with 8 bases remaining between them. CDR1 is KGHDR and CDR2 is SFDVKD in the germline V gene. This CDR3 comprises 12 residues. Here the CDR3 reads CATSDLAGVAFF. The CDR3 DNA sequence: TGTGCCACCAGTGATTTGGCGGGGGTAGCTTTCTTT.

The CDR3 DNA sequence: TGCGCCAGCAGCTTGTTGGTTGCACCTAGTCAAGGCTACACCTTC. Protein: CASSLLVAPSQGYTF. The rearrangement uses TRBV5-1 and TRBJ1-2; D call uncertain. CDR1 SGHRS and CDR2 YFSETQ come from the germline V gene. There are 15 residues in the CDR3. The V end was cut by 1 base, the J end by 8 bases, with 18 bases between.

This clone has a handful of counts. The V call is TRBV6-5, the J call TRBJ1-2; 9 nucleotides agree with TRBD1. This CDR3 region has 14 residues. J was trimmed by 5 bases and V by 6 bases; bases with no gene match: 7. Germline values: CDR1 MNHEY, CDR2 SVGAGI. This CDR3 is CASRLSGTGYGYTF. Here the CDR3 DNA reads TGTGCCAGCAGGCTTTCCGGGACAGGGTATGGCTACACCTTC.

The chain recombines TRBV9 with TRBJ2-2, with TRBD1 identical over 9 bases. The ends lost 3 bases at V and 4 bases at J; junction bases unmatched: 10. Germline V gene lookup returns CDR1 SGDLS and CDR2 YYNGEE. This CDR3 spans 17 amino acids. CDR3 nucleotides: TGTGCCAGCAGCGACCCGGCGGGACAGGGATCCACCGGGGAGCTGTTTTTT. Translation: CASSDPAGQGSTGELFF.

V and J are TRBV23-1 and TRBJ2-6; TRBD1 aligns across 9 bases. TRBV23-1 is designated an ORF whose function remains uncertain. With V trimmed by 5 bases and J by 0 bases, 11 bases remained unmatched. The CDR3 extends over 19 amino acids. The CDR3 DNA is TGCGCCAGCAGTATAAAGACGGGACAGGGCTACTCTGGGGCCAACGTCCTGACTTTC. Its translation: CASSIKTGQGYSGANVLTF.

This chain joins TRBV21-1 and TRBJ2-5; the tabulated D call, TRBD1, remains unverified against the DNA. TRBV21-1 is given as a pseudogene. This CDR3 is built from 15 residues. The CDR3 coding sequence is TGTGCCAGCAGCAAGTACAGGGGGCGCCAAGAGACCCAGTACTTC. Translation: CASSKYRGRQETQYF.

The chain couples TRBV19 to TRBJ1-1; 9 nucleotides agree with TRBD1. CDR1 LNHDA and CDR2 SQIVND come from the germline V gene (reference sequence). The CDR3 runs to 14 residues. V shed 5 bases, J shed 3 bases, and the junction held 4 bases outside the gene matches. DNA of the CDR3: TGTGCCAGTAGTGTGGACAGGGGATACACTGAAGCTTTCTTT. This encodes CASSVDRGYTEAFF.

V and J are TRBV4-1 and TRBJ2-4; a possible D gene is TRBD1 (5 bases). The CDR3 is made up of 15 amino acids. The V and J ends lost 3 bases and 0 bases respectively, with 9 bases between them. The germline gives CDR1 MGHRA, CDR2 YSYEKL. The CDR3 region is CASSQAGLAKNIQYF. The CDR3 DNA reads TGCGCCAGCAGCCAGGCAGGGTTAGCCAAAAACATTCAGTACTTC.

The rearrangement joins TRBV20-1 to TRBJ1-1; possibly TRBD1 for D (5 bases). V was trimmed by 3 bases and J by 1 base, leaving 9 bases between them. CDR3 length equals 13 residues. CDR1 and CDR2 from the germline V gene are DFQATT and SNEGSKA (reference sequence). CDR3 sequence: CSASGAGNTEAFF. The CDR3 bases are TGCAGTGCTAGTGGGGCAGGGAACACTGAAGCTTTCTTT.

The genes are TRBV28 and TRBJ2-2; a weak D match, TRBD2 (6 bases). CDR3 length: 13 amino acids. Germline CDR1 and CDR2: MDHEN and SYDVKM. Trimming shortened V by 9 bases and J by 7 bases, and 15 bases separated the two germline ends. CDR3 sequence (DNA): TGTGCCAGTGGGAGGAATAGGGTCGGGGAGCTGTTTTTT. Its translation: CASGRNRVGELFF.